The 25 T cell receptor beta chains in this list originate from one sample, sequenced in a study of beta chain features in type 1 diabetes. Every bit of the isolated RNA underwent reverse transcription, so sequencing read expressed TCRB transcripts. TCRdb's copy holds only in-frame clones and misses some; the assay was immunoSEQ multiplex PCR. Of 900,000 or so clones in the sample, roughly 15% were seen once. The sequencing sample was made of naive CD4+ T cells from blood. The receptors derive from a woman aged 18 to 35 in good health.

This clone was observed a handful of times. The chain links TRBV7-9 to TRBJ1-1, with a weak D call TRBD1 (5 bases). Germline V gene data show CDR1 as SEHNR and CDR2 as FQNEAQ (reference sequence). Trimming removed 3 bases at V and 7 bases at J, with 9 bases between. This CDR3 region has 12 residues. The CDR3 DNA reads as TGTGCCAGCAGCTTTCGGGACGGTGAAGCTTTCTTT. Translating gives CASSFRDGEAFF. Supplemented by reference TRBV7-9 and TRBJ1-1, the full variable domain reads DTGVSQNPRHKITKRGQNVTFRCDPISEHNRLYWYRQTLGQGPEFLTYFQNEAQLEKSRLLSDRFSAERPKGSFSTLEIQRTEQGDSAMYLCASSFRDGEAFFGQGTRLTVV.

This clone was picked up a small number of times. The chain carries TRBV7-2 and TRBJ1-1; D gene uncertain. This CDR3 is 13 amino acids long. Germline values: CDR1 SGHTA, CDR2 FQGNSA. V was pared by 5 bases and J by 3 bases, with 10 bases between. The CDR3 region has the DNA TGTGCCAGCAGCCCCGATCAGGACACTGAAGCTTTCTTT. Translated: CASSPDQDTEAFF.

The genes are TRBV4-3 and TRBJ2-7; maybe TRBD2 (6 bases). Looked up from germline, CDR1 is LGHNA and CDR2 is YSLEER. Trimming removed 0 bases from V and 3 bases from J, with 15 bases in between. This CDR3 comprises 16 residues. CDR3: CASSQDRGSQVYEQYF. DNA for the CDR3: TGCGCCAGCAGCCAAGATCGGGGGAGTCAAGTCTACGAGCAGTACTTC.

In this sample, this clone turned up a few times. The chain couples TRBV18 to TRBJ2-5; D is unresolved. Trimming cost V 0 bases and J 5 bases, with 10 bases left between them. Germline V gives CDR1 KGHSH, CDR2 LQKENI. The CDR3 contains 14 residues. The CDR3 loop is CASSPPTTWETQYF. DNA for the CDR3: TGTGCCAGCTCACCACCAACTACTTGGGAGACCCAGTACTTC.

J is TRBJ2-5 and V is TRBV7-2; D unclear. The CDR3 contains 12 residues. Between the trimmed V and J ends, which lost 4 bases and 3 bases, there was a span of 6 bases. The germline V gene has CDR1 SGHTA and CDR2 FQGNSA. The CDR3 DNA reads TGTGCCAGCAGCTCCGCTGAAGAGACCCAGTACTTC. It codes for CASSSAEETQYF.

This clone appeared once. The chain uses TRBV7-9 and TRBJ2-5; 14 nucleotides agree with TRBD2. The CDR3 has 16 amino acids. The V gene end was trimmed by 5 bases and the J gene end by 6 bases; junction bases not matched to a gene: 8. The germline CDR1 and CDR2 sequences are SEHNR and FQNEAQ (reference sequence). The CDR3 reads CASSGGTSGRLKTQYF. CDR3 nucleotide sequence: TGTGCCAGCAGCGGGGGGACTAGCGGGAGACTGAAGACCCAGTACTTC.

This chain links TRBV4-3 with TRBJ1-5; the match to TRBD1 covers 8 bases. Germline loops: CDR1 LGHNA, CDR2 YSLEER. The CDR3 is made up of 17 amino acids. The junction had 12 bases not matched to a gene; V was cut back by 3 bases and J by 5 bases. CDR3 nucleotides: TGCGCCAGCAGCCAGGGGCCATGGACAGGGAATGATCAGCCCCAGCATTTT. It encodes CASSQGPWTGNDQPQHF.

V and J are TRBV7-3 and TRBJ2-7, with D perhaps matching TRBD2 (5 bases). CDR1 is SGHTA and CDR2 is FQGTGA in the germline V gene. Trimming took off 2 bases at V and 3 bases at J, with 11 bases between the two ends. CDR3 length: 14 residues. CDR3 nucleotides: TGTGCCAGCAGCTTAGGGCCGGGAAACTACGAGCAGTACTTC. It encodes CASSLGPGNYEQYF.

This chain uses TRBV13 with TRBJ2-7, with unresolved D. The length of the CDR3 is 13 residues. Germline V gene data show CDR1 as PRHDT and CDR2 as FYEKMQ (reference sequence). The V end lost 4 bases, the J end lost 6 bases, and 13 bases lay between the germline ends. The DNA of the CDR3 is TGTGCCAGCAGCTCGAGATGGGGTTCCGAGCAGTACTTC. Amino acid sequence: CASSSRWGSEQYF.

A note on this clone: The sample carries other DNA sequences with the same CDR3. This chain uses TRBV18 with TRBJ2-7; TRBD2 matches 9 bases. The CDR3 consists of 14 residues. Germline CDR1 KGHSH, CDR2 LQKENI. J was trimmed by 3 bases and V by 3 bases; bases with no gene match: 3. The CDR3, as DNA: TGTGCCAGCTCACCGGGACTAGCTGACTACGAGCAGTACTTC. It specifies CASSPGLADYEQYF.

This clone was detected only a few times. The same CDR3 arises from other DNA sequences in this sample as well. The rearrangement uses TRBV5-1 and TRBJ1-4, with 8 bases fitting TRBD1. CDR3 length: 14 amino acids. CDR1 and CDR2 (germline): SGHRS, YFSETQ. Unmatched junction bases numbered 4, after V lost 4 bases and J lost 5 bases. CDR3 nucleotide sequence: TGCGCCAGCAGCCTCGGACAGGGAAATGAAAAACTGTTTTTT. Translating gives CASSLGQGNEKLFF.

The chain recombines TRBV5-1 with TRBJ1-5; D gene ambiguous. Trimming removed 4 bases from V and 3 bases from J, with 17 bases in between. Per the germline V gene, CDR1 is SGHRS and CDR2 is YFSETQ. This CDR3 region has 16 residues. For the CDR3, the DNA is TGCGCCAGCAGCCCCCGACCGGGCACCTTCAATCAGCCCCAGCATTTT. Its translation is CASSPRPGTFNQPQHF.

This clone turned up a few times. The chain joins TRBV29-1 to TRBJ2-1; D remains ambiguous. CDR3 length equals 13 residues. In germline, CDR1 is SQVTM, CDR2 ANQGSEA. Trimming pared 4 bases from V and 0 bases from J, leaving 7 bases between. As DNA, the CDR3 is TGCAGCGTTGTACTGTTCTCCTACAATGAGCAGTTCTTC. Translated: CSVVLFSYNEQFF.

The genes are TRBV18 and TRBJ1-4; D gene unclear. The V end was cut by 2 bases, the J end by 5 bases, with 9 bases between. Per the germline V gene, CDR1 is KGHSH and CDR2 is LQKENI. This CDR3 region has 14 residues. The CDR3 is CASSPGNRNEKLFF. The CDR3 coding sequence is TGTGCCAGCTCACCAGGAAACAGAAATGAAAAACTGTTTTTT.

This clone was recorded a few times. The chain links TRBV4-3 to TRBJ2-7; 7 bases map to TRBD2. The CDR3 runs 16 residues. Losses at the gene ends were 0 bases for V and 0 bases for J; bases not matched to a gene: 5. From germline, CDR1 is LGHNA and CDR2 YSLEER. CDR3: CASSQDFGGSSYEQYF. CDR3 coding DNA: TGCGCCAGCAGCCAAGATTTCGGGGGGAGCTCCTACGAGCAGTACTTC.

This clone has only a few counts. This specimen includes other DNA sequences encoding the same CDR3. The chain joins TRBV7-2 to TRBJ2-7; TRBD2 aligns across 7 bases. Germline lookup yields CDR1 SGHTA and CDR2 FQGNSA. The CDR3 is 13 amino acids. Trimming removed 2 bases from V and 2 bases from J; junction bases left unmatched: 0. The CDR3 DNA is TGTGCCAGCAGCTTACGGGGGGCCTACGAGCAGTACTTC. Protein product: CASSLRGAYEQYF.

The genes are TRBV20-1 and TRBJ2-5, with D unclear. Germline CDR1 is DFQATT and CDR2 is SNEGSKA (reference sequence). Trimming cost V 3 bases and J 5 bases, with 7 bases left between them. There are 11 residues in the CDR3. CDR3 amino acids: CSASEGETQYF. The CDR3 DNA reads as TGCAGTGCTAGCGAAGGGGAGACCCAGTACTTC.

This clone showed up just a few times. The chain employs TRBV7-2 and TRBJ2-1; 8 bases map to TRBD2. This CDR3 region has 16 residues. Germline V gene sequence: CDR1 SGHTA, CDR2 FQGNSA. V was pared by 1 base and J by 7 bases, with 9 bases of the junction left unmatched. CDR3: CASSLELAGGRNEQFF. CDR3 DNA sequence: TGTGCCAGCAGCTTAGAATTGGCGGGAGGAAGGAATGAGCAGTTCTTC.

The chain employs TRBV7-2 and TRBJ2-6, with D possibly TRBD1 on 6 matching bases. The V and J ends lost 4 bases and 1 base respectively, with 8 bases between them. Per germline, CDR1 SGHTA and CDR2 FQGNSA. The CDR3 contains 15 residues. CDR3 amino acids: CASSSTGSGANVLTF. Written as DNA, the CDR3 is TGTGCCAGCAGCTCAACAGGGTCTGGGGCCAACGTCCTGACTTTC. The whole variable domain, remainder taken from reference TRBV7-2 and TRBJ2-6, is GAGVSQSPSNKVTEKGKDVELRCDPISGHTALYWYRQSLGQGLEFLIYFQGNSAPDKSGLPSDRFSAERTGGSVSTLTIQRTQQEDSAVYLCASSSTGSGANVLTFGAGSRLTVL.

The chain carries TRBV9 and TRBJ2-5; 7 bases match TRBD2. V was clipped by 2 bases and J by 11 bases; unmatched bases: 9. Germline loops: CDR1 SGDLS, CDR2 YYNGEE. The CDR3 runs 13 residues. In DNA, the CDR3 is TGTGCCAGCAGCGTGGGGGAAGGGAGGGTTCAGTACTTC. Protein: CASSVGEGRVQYF. Using reference TRBV9 and TRBJ2-5 for the parts outside the CDR3, the full variable domain is DSGVTQTPKHLITATGQRVTLRCSPRSGDLSVYWYQQSLDQGLQFLIQYYNGEERAKGNILERFSAQQFPDLHSELNLSSLELGDSALYFCASSVGEGRVQYFGPGTRLLVL.

This clone showed up just a few times. The chain recombines TRBV10-3 with TRBJ2-1; 7 bases fit TRBD2. The germline V gene has CDR1 ENHRY and CDR2 SYGVKD. V was clipped by 8 bases and J by 4 bases; unmatched bases: 5. There are 13 residues in the CDR3. In DNA, the CDR3 is TGTGCCATCTGGGAGGGCCCTTACAATGAGCAGTTCTTC. This encodes CAIWEGPYNEQFF.

This clone was detected only a few times. This chain uses TRBV11-2 with TRBJ2-3; D possibly corresponds to TRBD1 (5 bases). Germline CDR1 SGHAT, CDR2 FQNNGV. This CDR3 is 13 amino acids long. Between the trimmed V and J ends, which lost 3 bases and 8 bases, there was a span of 12 bases. CDR3: CASSFSREGTQYF. The CDR3 region has the DNA TGTGCCAGCAGCTTCAGCAGGGAAGGTACGCAGTATTTT.

V is TRBV15 and J is TRBJ1-4; 7 nucleotides agree with TRBD1. The V segment lost 4 bases and the J segment 5 bases; nucleotides outside the gene matches: 16. The CDR3 consists of 18 residues. Germline lookup yields CDR1 LNHNV and CDR2 YYDKDF (reference sequence). The CDR3 DNA follows: TGTGCCACCAGCACCACGGGACAGTTCATTTTTGGAAATGAAAAACTGTTTTTT. Its protein is CATSTTGQFIFGNEKLFF.

The V call is TRBV5-8, the J call TRBJ2-7; 12 nucleotides match TRBD2. The germline V gene encodes CDR1 SGHTS and CDR2 YDEGEE. The junction had 2 bases not matched to a gene; V was cut back by 7 bases and J by 0 bases. The CDR3 extends over 14 amino acids. The CDR3 sequence is CASATSGSSYEQYF. DNA of the CDR3: TGTGCCAGCGCGACTAGCGGGAGCTCCTACGAGCAGTACTTC.

This clone has only a few counts. The V gene is TRBV5-1, the J gene TRBJ2-7, with 8 bases fitting TRBD1. CDR1 and CDR2 from the germline V gene are SGHRS and YFSETQ. This CDR3 is built from 15 residues. J was trimmed by 4 bases and V by 4 bases; bases with no gene match: 10. CDR3 DNA sequence: TGCGCCAGCAGCCTGACTCCGGACAGGGTGTACGAGCAGTACTTC. Its protein product is CASSLTPDRVYEQYF.